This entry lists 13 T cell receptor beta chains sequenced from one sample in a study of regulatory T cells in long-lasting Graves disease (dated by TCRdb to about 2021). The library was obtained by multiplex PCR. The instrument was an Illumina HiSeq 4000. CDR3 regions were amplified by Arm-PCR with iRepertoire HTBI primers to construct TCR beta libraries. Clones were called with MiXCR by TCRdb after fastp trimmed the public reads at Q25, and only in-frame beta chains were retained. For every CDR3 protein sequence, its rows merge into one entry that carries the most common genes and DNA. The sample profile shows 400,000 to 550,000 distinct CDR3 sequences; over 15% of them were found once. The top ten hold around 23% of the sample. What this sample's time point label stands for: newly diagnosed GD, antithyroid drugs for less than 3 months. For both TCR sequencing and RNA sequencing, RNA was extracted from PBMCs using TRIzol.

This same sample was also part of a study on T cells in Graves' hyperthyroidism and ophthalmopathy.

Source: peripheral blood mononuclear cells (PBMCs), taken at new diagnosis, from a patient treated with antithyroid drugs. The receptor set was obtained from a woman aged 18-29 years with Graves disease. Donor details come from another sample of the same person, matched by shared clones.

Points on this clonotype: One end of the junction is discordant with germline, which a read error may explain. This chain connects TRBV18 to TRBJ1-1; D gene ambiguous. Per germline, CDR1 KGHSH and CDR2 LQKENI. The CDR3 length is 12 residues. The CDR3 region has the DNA TGTGCCAGCTCACTACAGAGGACTGAAGCTCTCTTT. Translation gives CASSLQRTEALF.

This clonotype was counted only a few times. The CDR3 spells CASSPTPNNEQFF. The DNA of the CDR3 is TGTGCCTCCTCCCCGACACCCAACAATGAGCAGTTCTTC. The V and J genes are TRBV27 and TRBJ2-1, with D unresolved. V gave up 11 bases and J gave up 5 bases, with 16 bases separating them. CDR1 MNHEY and CDR2 SMNVEV come from the germline V gene (reference sequence). The CDR3 extends over 13 amino acids.

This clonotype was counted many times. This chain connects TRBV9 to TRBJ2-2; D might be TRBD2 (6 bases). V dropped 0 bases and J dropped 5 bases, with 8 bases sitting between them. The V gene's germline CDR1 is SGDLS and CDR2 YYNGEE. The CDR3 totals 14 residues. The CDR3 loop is CASSVGGGTGELFF. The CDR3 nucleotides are TGTGCCAGCAGCGTAGGAGGAGGGACCGGGGAGCTGTTTTTT.

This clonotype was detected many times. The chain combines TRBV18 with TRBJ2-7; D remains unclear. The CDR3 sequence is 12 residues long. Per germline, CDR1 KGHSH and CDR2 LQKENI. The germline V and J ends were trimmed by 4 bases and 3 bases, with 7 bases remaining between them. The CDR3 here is CASSLLDYEQYF. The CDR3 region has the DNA TGTGCCAGCTCACTTTTGGACTACGAGCAGTACTTC.

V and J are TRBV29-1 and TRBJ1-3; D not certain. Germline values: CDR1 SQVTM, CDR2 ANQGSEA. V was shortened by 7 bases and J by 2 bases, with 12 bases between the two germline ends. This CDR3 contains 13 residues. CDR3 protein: CSARSGAGNTIYF. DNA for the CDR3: TGCAGCGCCCGATCGGGCGCTGGAAACACCATATATTTT.

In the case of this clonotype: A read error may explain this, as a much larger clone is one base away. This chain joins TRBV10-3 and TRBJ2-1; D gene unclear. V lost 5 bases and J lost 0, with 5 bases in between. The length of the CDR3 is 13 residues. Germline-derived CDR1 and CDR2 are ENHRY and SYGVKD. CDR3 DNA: TGTGCCATCAGTTCAAGCTCCTACAATGAGCAGTTCTTC. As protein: CAISSSSYNEQFF.

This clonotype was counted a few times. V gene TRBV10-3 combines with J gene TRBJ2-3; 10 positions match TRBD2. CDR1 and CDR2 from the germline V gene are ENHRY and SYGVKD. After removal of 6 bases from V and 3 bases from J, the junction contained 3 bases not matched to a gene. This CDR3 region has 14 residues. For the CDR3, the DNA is TGTGCCATCAGAGCGGGAGGGGGGACAGATACGCAGTATTTT. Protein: CAIRAGGGTDTQYF.

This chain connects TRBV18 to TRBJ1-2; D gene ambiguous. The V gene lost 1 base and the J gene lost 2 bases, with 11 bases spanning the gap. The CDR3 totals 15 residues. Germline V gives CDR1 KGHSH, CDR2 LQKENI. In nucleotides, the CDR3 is TGTGCCAGCTCACCACAAAGGGAGATCAACTATGGCTACACCTTC. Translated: CASSPQREINYGYTF.

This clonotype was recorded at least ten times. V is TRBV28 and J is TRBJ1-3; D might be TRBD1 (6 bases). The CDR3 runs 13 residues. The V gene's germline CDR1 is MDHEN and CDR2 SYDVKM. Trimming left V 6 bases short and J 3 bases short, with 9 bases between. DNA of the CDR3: TGTGCCAGCAGCCAGGGGTTTGGAAACACCATATATTTT. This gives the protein CASSQGFGNTIYF.

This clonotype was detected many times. The CDR3 DNA reads TGTGCCAGCAGTCCTCCTACCGGGACAGGGGAAGGTACGCAGTATTTT. Its protein product is CASSPPTGTGEGTQYF. The rearrangement joins TRBV28 to TRBJ2-3, with 10 bases that match TRBD1. Trimming at V came to 5 bases and at J to 8 bases, leaving 13 bases not matched to a gene. This CDR3 is 16 amino acids long. The germline CDR1 and CDR2 sequences are MDHEN and SYDVKM. The variable domain in full, completed from reference TRBV28 and TRBJ2-3, reads DVKVTQSSRYLVKRTGEKVFLECVQDMDHENMFWYRQDPGLGLRLIYFSYDVKMKEKGDIPEGYSVSREKKERFSLILESASTNQTSMYLCASSPPTGTGEGTQYFGPGTRLTVL.

CDR3 coding DNA: TGTGCCAGCAGCCAAGAATTCAGGGGCGAGCAGTTCTTC. It specifies CASSQEFRGEQFF. The chain carries TRBV14 and TRBJ2-1; tentatively, D is TRBD1 (6 bases). CDR3 length: 13 amino acids. Germline assignment: CDR1 SGHDN and CDR2 FVKESK. Trimming took 0 bases from V and 10 from J, leaving 10 bases between them.

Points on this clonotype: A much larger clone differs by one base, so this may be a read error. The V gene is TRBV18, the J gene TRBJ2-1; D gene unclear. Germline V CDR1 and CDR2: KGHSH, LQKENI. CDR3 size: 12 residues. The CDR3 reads CTSSPLGSEQFF. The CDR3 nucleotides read TGTACCAGCTCACCATTAGGAAGTGAGCAGTTCTTC.

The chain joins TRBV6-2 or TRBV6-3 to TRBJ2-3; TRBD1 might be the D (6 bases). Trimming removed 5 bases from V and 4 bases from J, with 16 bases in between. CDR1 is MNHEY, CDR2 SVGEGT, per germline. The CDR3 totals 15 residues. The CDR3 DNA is TGTGCCAGCAGTGTTCGAACAGGGCGGGCAGATACGCAGTATTTT. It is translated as CASSVRTGRADTQYF.